The T cell receptor beta chain described here comes from a study of T and B cells in COVID-19 patients. For the study at large: Most recovered patients had mild to moderate COVID-19 treated as outpatients.

Each TRB amplification used 250-500 ng of genomic DNA from blood. V lost 5 bases to trimming and J lost 1 base; unmatched junction nucleotides: 4. This CDR3 has 14 amino acids. Germline CDR1 reads SGHTA; CDR2 reads FQGTGA. TRB rearrangements were amplified by multiplex PCR with BIOMED2 TRB-A/B primers. TCRdb re-called the multiplex PCR reads with MiXCR, one entry per CDR3 protein. The repertoire has around 6,000 distinct CDR3 sequences, roughly a quarter of them found once; the top ten carry approximately 35%. The sample comprised blood. V is TRBV7-3 and J is TRBJ1-1; 7 bases are a match to TRBD1. The receptor comes from a human donor with active COVID-19. The donor label of this sample is uncertain. The CDR3 sequence is CASSAGTANTEAFF. The CDR3 coding sequence is TGTGCCAGCAGCGCCGGGACAGCGAACACTGAAGCTTTCTTT. Supplemented by reference TRBV7-3 and TRBJ1-1, the full variable domain reads GAGVSQTPSNKVTEKGKYVELRCDPISGHTALYWYRQSLGQGPEFLIYFQGTGAADDSGLPNDRFFAVRPEGSVSTLKIQRTERGDSAVYLCASSAGTANTEAFFGQGTRLTVV.